These 28 T cell receptor beta chains were all obtained from the same sample, sequenced in a study of blood T cell repertoires in COVID-19. Profiled with immunoSEQ multiplex PCR; TCRdb holds only in-frame clones, not every one. Among roughly 300,000 clones listed, 80% to 90% were seen once. What was sequenced was PBMCs or T cells enriched from blood (not recorded which). The source of these receptors is a man aged 30 to 45 who had recovered from COVID-19.

The chain employs TRBV10-3 and TRBJ2-1, with TRBD2 matching 12 bases. CDR1 and CDR2 from the germline V gene are ENHRY and SYGVKD. The ends lost 0 bases at V and 8 bases at J; junction bases unmatched: 8. The CDR3 loop spans 17 amino acids. Here the CDR3 DNA reads TGTGCCATCAGTGAGTCGCCTAGCGGGGGGGCGGAGGATGAGCAGTTCTTC. Protein: CAISESPSGGAEDEQFF.

The chain couples TRBV18 to TRBJ2-2; weak D call: TRBD2 (6 bases). The CDR3 totals 16 residues. V was shortened by 1 base and J by 0 bases, with 9 bases between the two germline ends. Germline loops: CDR1 KGHSH, CDR2 LQKENI. The CDR3 nucleotides read TGTGCCAGCTCACCACGGGGGACTGCGAACACCGGGGAGCTGTTTTTT. As protein: CASSPRGTANTGELFF.

This sequence joins TRBV15 and TRBJ1-2; the match to TRBD1 covers 7 bases. The CDR3 consists of 17 residues. In germline, CDR1 is LNHNV, CDR2 YYDKDF (reference sequence). V was pared by 3 bases and J by 0 bases, with 10 bases of the junction left unmatched. The DNA for the CDR3 is TGTGCCACCAGCAGGGCGGGAACAGGGGCGTCTAACTATGGCTACACCTTC. Encoded protein: CATSRAGTGASNYGYTF. Full variable domain (missing parts from reference TRBV15 and TRBJ1-2): DAMVIQNPRYQVTQFGKPVTLSCSQTLNHNVMYWYQQKSSQAPKLLFHYYDKDFNNEADTPDNFQSRRPNTSFCFLDIRSPGLGDTAMYLCATSRAGTGASNYGYTFGSGTRLTVV.

V is TRBV24-1 and J is TRBJ2-3, with a possible D match to TRBD2 (5 bases). Trimming pared 1 base from V and 2 bases from J, leaving 15 bases between. In germline, CDR1 is KGHDR, CDR2 SFDVKD. This CDR3 region has 17 residues. DNA of the CDR3: TGTGCCACCAGTGATTTAAAGGGCCGGGGAAACACAGATACGCAGTATTTT. Its translation: CATSDLKGRGNTDTQYF.

This clone has a handful of counts. The chain is built from TRBV18 and TRBJ1-6; tentative D call: TRBD1 (5 bases). V gave up 6 bases and J gave up 3 bases, with 18 bases separating them. The CDR3 runs 17 residues. The germline CDR1 and CDR2 sequences are KGHSH and LQKENI. The CDR3 spells CASSPWGIRSYNSPLHF. The CDR3, as DNA: TGTGCCAGCTCCCCCTGGGGCATAAGAAGCTATAATTCACCCCTCCACTTT.

This chain links TRBV2 with TRBJ2-1; 11 bases are shared with TRBD1. With V trimmed by 10 bases and J by 15 bases, 17 bases remained unmatched. The CDR3 is made up of 14 amino acids. The germline V gene encodes CDR1 SNHLY and CDR2 FYNNEI. CDR3 protein: CATRWGTGGESLFF. CDR3 DNA sequence: TGTGCCACTAGGTGGGGGACAGGGGGTGAATCTTTGTTCTTC.

The chain recombines TRBV27 with TRBJ2-1, with 8 bases identical to TRBD2. Germline V lookup: CDR1 MNHEY, CDR2 SMNVEV (reference sequence). CDR3 length: 16 amino acids. The V and J ends lost 5 bases and 6 bases, in that order; junction bases with no gene match: 12. This CDR3 is CASSPTSGALPNEQFF. CDR3 nucleotide sequence: TGTGCCAGCAGTCCCACTAGCGGAGCCCTCCCCAATGAGCAGTTCTTC.

This chain uses TRBV28 with TRBJ2-7; 8 bases match TRBD2. CDR1 is MDHEN and CDR2 is SYDVKM in the germline V gene. The CDR3 totals 13 residues. Germline trimming cut 6 bases from V and 2 bases from J; bases unmatched to any gene: 3. The CDR3 sequence: CASRGTRAYEQYF. CDR3 nucleotide sequence: TGTGCCAGCAGGGGGACTAGGGCCTACGAGCAGTACTTC.

The chain links TRBV11-2 to TRBJ2-1, with 8 bases lining up with TRBD2. The germline CDR1 and CDR2 sequences are SGHAT and FQNNGV. J was trimmed by 0 bases and V by 2 bases; bases with no gene match: 6. This CDR3 has 17 amino acids. The CDR3 nucleotides read TGTGCCAGCAGCTTATTTACCGGGACTAGCTCCTACAATGAGCAGTTCTTC. This codes for CASSLFTGTSSYNEQFF.

The rearrangement joins TRBV6-2 or TRBV6-3 to TRBJ1-3; D unresolved. The V and J ends lost 0 bases and 0 bases respectively, with 12 bases between them. The V gene's germline CDR1 is MNHEY and CDR2 SVGEGT. This CDR3 comprises 17 residues. CDR3 nucleotides: TGTGCCAGCAGTTACTCGAGGCAGCGGAGCTCTGGAAACACCATATATTTT. Its protein product is CASSYSRQRSSGNTIYF.

The chain is built from TRBV28 and TRBJ1-1; D gene unclear. The CDR3 loop spans 11 amino acids. Trimming took off 1 base at V and 5 bases at J, with 2 bases between the two ends. Germline V gives CDR1 MDHEN, CDR2 SYDVKM. The CDR3 here is CASSLSTEAFF. CDR3 coding DNA: TGTGCCAGCAGTTTATCGACTGAAGCTTTCTTT.

The gene calls are TRBV5-1 and TRBJ1-2, with TRBD1 identical over 7 bases. The CDR3 consists of 14 residues. After removal of 4 bases from V and 7 bases from J, the junction contained 10 bases not matched to a gene. Germline CDR1 reads SGHRS; CDR2 reads YFSETQ. This chain's CDR3 is CASSLLETGPGYTF. The CDR3 DNA is TGCGCCAGCAGCCTCTTGGAGACAGGGCCTGGCTACACCTTC.

This clone appeared a single time. The chain is built from TRBV5-1 and TRBJ2-4; D gene unclear. Germline lookup yields CDR1 SGHRS and CDR2 YFSETQ. Trimming took off 3 bases at V and 2 bases at J, with 9 bases between the two ends. The CDR3 has 14 residues. In DNA, the CDR3 is TGCGCCAGCAGCTCAGGTCCTCCCAAAAACATTCAGTACTTC. This sequence encodes CASSSGPPKNIQYF.

The rearrangement joins TRBV7-2 to TRBJ2-3, with 9 positions matching TRBD1. The germline gives CDR1 SGHTA, CDR2 FQGNSA. Losses at the gene ends were 5 bases for V and 15 bases for J; bases not matched to a gene: 15. This CDR3 is built from 14 residues. The CDR3 bases are TGTGCCAGCAGCCTAAGGGAGGGACAGGGTATTGTTTATTTT. Translation gives CASSLREGQGIVYF.

This chain links TRBV3-1 (or the pseudogene TRBV3-2) with TRBJ2-7, with D perhaps matching TRBD1 (5 bases). Germline CDR1 reads LGHDT; CDR2 reads YNNKEL (reference sequence). V lost 2 bases and J lost 2, with 7 bases in between. The CDR3 is 13 residues long. Written as DNA, the CDR3 is TGTGCCAGCAGCCAAAGGGGAACCTACGAGCAGTACTTC. Protein sequence: CASSQRGTYEQYF.

The chain recombines TRBV5-1 with TRBJ2-3; no definite D call. V shed 0 bases and J shed 4 bases, with 9 bases lying between them. Germline V CDR1 and CDR2: SGHRS, YFSETQ. The CDR3 sequence is 14 residues long. The chain's CDR3 is CASSLGRSPDTQYF. The CDR3 DNA sequence: TGCGCCAGCAGCTTGGGACGGAGTCCAGATACGCAGTATTTT.

The chain combines TRBV11-2 with TRBJ2-7; possibly TRBD2 for D (6 bases). The germline CDR1 and CDR2 sequences are SGHAT and FQNNGV. This CDR3 has 16 residues. V was clipped by 4 bases and J by 0 bases, with 16 bases between them. As DNA, the CDR3 is TGTGCCAGCAGCTCCCTCCCGGGGGAGAACTCCTACGAGCAGTACTTC. Its translation: CASSSLPGENSYEQYF.

The rearrangement links TRBV30 to TRBJ1-1; D might be TRBD1 (5 bases). Trimming stripped 4 bases from V and 4 bases from J, with 13 bases between. Germline V gene sequence: CDR1 GTSNPN, CDR2 SVGIG (reference sequence). The CDR3 spans 13 residues. CDR3 bases: TGTGCCTGGACCTACCCGGGGGGCACTGAAGCTTTCTTT. Translating gives CAWTYPGGTEAFF. Looking up the rest from reference TRBV30 and TRBJ1-1 gives the full variable domain: SQTIHQWPATLVQPVGSPLSLECTVEGTSNPNLYWYRQAAGRGLQLLFYSVGIGQISSEVPQNLSASRPQDRQFILSSKKLLLSDSGFYLCAWTYPGGTEAFFGQGTRLTVV.

The chain couples TRBV2 to TRBJ1-4; 7 nucleotides agree with TRBD1. V lost 2 bases to trimming and J lost 7 bases; unmatched junction nucleotides: 10. The CDR3 runs to 16 residues. CDR1 and CDR2 from the germline V gene are SNHLY and FYNNEI. The CDR3 nucleotides are TGTGCCAGCAGTGAATCCACAGGGGCGCAGGGTGAAAAACTGTTTTTT. Its translation: CASSESTGAQGEKLFF.

The count of this clone is one. The CDR3 coding sequence is TGTGCCAGCAGGACCGGGGGAAGGGCCAACACTGAAGCTTTCTTT. It translates to CASRTGGRANTEAFF. The rearrangement links TRBV5-8 to TRBJ1-1, with a possible D match to TRBD1 (5 bases). Germline CDR1 reads SGHTS; CDR2 reads YDEGEE. Trimming left V 5 bases short and J 2 bases short, with 16 bases between. The CDR3 has 15 amino acids.

The chain joins TRBV6-5 to TRBJ2-7, with D hard to call. From germline, CDR1 is MNHEY and CDR2 SVGAGI. This CDR3 comprises 13 residues. V gave up 4 bases and J gave up 0 bases, with 7 bases separating them. CDR3 DNA sequence: TGTGCCAGCAGTTTGGCCAGCTCCTACGAGCAGTACTTC. Translation: CASSLASSYEQYF.

This rearrangement joins TRBV25-1 to TRBJ1-6, with 12 bases matching TRBD1. The V gene's germline CDR1 is MGHDK and CDR2 SYGVNS. V dropped 6 bases and J dropped 8; count of bases not matched to a gene: 5. The CDR3 spans 15 residues. CDR3 residues: CASRGTGGAYSPLHF. The CDR3 DNA is TGTGCCAGCAGGGGGACAGGGGGCGCGTATTCACCCCTCCACTTT.

This sequence joins TRBV18 and TRBJ1-2; tentatively, D is TRBD1 (6 bases). The germline CDR1 and CDR2 sequences are KGHSH and LQKENI. Trimming took 6 bases from V and 4 from J, leaving 15 bases between them. This CDR3 spans 14 amino acids. The CDR3 nucleotides read TGTGCCAGCTCCCAGGAAGTGACAGGCTATGGCTACACCTTC. Protein: CASSQEVTGYGYTF. Using reference TRBV18 and TRBJ1-2 for the parts outside the CDR3, the full variable domain is NAGVMQNPRHLVRRRGQEARLRCSPMKGHSHVYWYRQLPEEGLKFMVYLQKENIIDESGMPKERFSAEFPKEGPSILRIQQVVRGDSAAYFCASSQEVTGYGYTFGSGTRLTVV.

The chain employs TRBV21-1 and TRBJ2-5; the DNA was not compared with TRBD1, the D call given in the table. TRBV21-1 corresponds to a pseudogene. CDR3 size: 17 residues. As DNA, the CDR3 is TGTGCCAGCAGCGCGAAAATAGGACAGGGAAAGGCAGAGACCCAGTACTTC. Protein: CASSAKIGQGKAETQYF.

The V gene is TRBV4-2, the J gene TRBJ2-7, with 8 bases lining up with TRBD1. J lost 2 bases, V lost 0 bases, and 6 bases had no gene match. This CDR3 is 16 amino acids long. Germline CDR1 LGHNA, CDR2 YNFKEQ. The CDR3 region has the DNA TGTGCCAGCAGCCAAGAACACCAGGGGGCCGCCTACGAGCAGTACTTC. Translated: CASSQEHQGAAYEQYF.

The rearrangement joins TRBV24-1 to TRBJ2-1; 9 bases map to TRBD1. The CDR3 sequence is 16 residues long. The junction had 8 bases not matched to a gene; V was cut back by 4 bases and J by 5 bases. Germline values: CDR1 KGHDR, CDR2 SFDVKD. The DNA of the CDR3 is TGTGCCACCAGTGACACGGGGACAGGGAGGAACAATGAGCAGTTCTTC. Protein: CATSDTGTGRNNEQFF.

As to this clone: The sample contains more than one DNA sequence encoding this CDR3. The rearrangement links TRBV12-3 or TRBV12-4 to TRBJ1-2; tentative D call: TRBD1 (6 bases). CDR3 length equals 13 residues. V shed 3 bases and J shed 2 bases, with 7 bases lying between them. DNA of the CDR3: TGTGCCAGCAGTTTGAGGGGGAACTATGGCTACACCTTC. The encoded protein is CASSLRGNYGYTF.

This clone appeared a few times. The rearrangement joins TRBV3-1 (or the pseudogene TRBV3-2) to TRBJ1-1, with D perhaps TRBD1 (5 bases). The germline V gene encodes CDR1 LGHDT and CDR2 YNNKEL (reference sequence). Between the trimmed V and J ends, which lost 0 bases and 5 bases, there was a span of 19 bases. This CDR3 is 17 amino acids long. This chain's CDR3 is CASSQEFAGPTETEAFF. The CDR3 region has the DNA TGTGCCAGCAGCCAAGAGTTTGCGGGACCCACGGAGACTGAAGCTTTCTTT.